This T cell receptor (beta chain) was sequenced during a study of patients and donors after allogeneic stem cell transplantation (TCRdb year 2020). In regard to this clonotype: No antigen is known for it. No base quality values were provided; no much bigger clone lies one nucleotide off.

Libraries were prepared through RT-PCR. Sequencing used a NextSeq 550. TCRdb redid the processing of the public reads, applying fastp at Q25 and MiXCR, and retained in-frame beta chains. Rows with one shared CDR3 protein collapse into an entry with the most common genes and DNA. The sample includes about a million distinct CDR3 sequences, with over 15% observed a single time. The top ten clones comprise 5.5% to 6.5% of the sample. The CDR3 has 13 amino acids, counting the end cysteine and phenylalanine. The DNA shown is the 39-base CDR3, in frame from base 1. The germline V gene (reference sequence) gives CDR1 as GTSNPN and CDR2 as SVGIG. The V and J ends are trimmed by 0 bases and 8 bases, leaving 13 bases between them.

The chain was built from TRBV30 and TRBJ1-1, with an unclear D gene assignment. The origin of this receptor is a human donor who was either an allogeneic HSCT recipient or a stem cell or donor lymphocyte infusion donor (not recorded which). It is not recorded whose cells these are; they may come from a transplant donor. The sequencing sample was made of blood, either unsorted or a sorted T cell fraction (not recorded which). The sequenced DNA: TGTGCCTGGAGTGTACAGTTCGCTGGCGAAGCTTTCTTT. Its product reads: CAWSVQFAGEAFF.